A selection of T cell receptor beta chains follows, all from one sample in a study of shared T cell receptors in the human thymus. Data came from immunoSEQ multiplex PCR; TCRdb stores just in-frame clones and leaves some out. This table has fewer than 700,000 clones, around 87% appearing once. This same sample was also taken into another study, of human thymus T cells.

The specimen sequenced was thymocytes. Source of these receptors: a boy younger than two with a congenital heart defect. Each CDR3 is given with its conserved first and last residue. The order of the fields is V gene, CDR3 length, J gene, CDR3 protein.

V: TRBV5-5; length: 14; J: TRBJ2-3; CDR3: CASSQEARGDTQYF
V: TRBV28; length: 20; J: TRBJ2-3; CDR3: CASSFKGLAGEGASTDTQYF
V: TRBV5-6; length: 16; J: TRBJ2-5; CDR3: CASSPSSGRIGETQYF
V: TRBV10-2; length: 19; J: TRBJ2-7; CDR3: CASSEHPSGASGRKYEQYF
V: TRBV29-1; length: 13; J: TRBJ2-5; CDR3: CSVGMRPQETQYF
V: TRBV4-2; length: 13; J: TRBJ2-7; CDR3: CASSHPSGYEQYF
V: TRBV4-1; length: 17; J: TRBJ2-1; CDR3: CASSQDKGQGPYNEQFF
V: TRBV28; length: 17; J: TRBJ2-1; CDR3: CASSLARQGIAGNKQFF
V: TRBV12-2; length: 15; J: TRBJ2-3; CDR3: CASRLTSSGTDTQYF
V: TRBV9; length: 16; J: TRBJ1-2; CDR3: CASSGGGTGVRYGYTF
V: TRBV6-1; length: 13; J: TRBJ2-7; CDR3: CASRPAGSYEQYF